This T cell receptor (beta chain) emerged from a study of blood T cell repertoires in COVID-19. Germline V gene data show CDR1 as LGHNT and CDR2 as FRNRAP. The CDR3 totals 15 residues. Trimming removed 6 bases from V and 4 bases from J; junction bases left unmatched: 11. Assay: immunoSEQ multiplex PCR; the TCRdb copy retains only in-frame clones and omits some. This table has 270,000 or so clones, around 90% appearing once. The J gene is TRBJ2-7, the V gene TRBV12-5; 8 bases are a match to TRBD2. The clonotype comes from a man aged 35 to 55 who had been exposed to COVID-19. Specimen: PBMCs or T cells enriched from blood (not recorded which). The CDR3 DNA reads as TGTGCTAGTGGCTTCGCTAGCGGGTCAGGTTACGAGCAGTACTTC. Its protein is CASGFASGSGYEQYF. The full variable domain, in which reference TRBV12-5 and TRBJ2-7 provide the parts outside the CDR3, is DARVTQTPRHKVTEMGQEVTMRCQPILGHNTVFWYRQTMMQGLELLAYFRNRAPLDDSGMPKDRFSAEMPDATLATLKIQPSEPRDSAVYFCASGFASGSGYEQYFGPGTRLTVT.